The table lists the clone carrying this T cell receptor (beta chain) with many counts. What it binds is not known. The TCRbeta library was prepared with unique molecular identifiers. TCRdb re-called the PCR reads through MiXCR, storing one row per CDR3 protein. Of 250,000 or so distinct CDR3 sequences detected, 6.5% to 9% appear once; the ten largest clones hold 6.3%. This sample stems from a study of T-cell reconstitution after alpha-beta-depleted transplantation in children. Whole-study findings and limits: High day-60 TCRbeta diversity in some patients came from surviving recipient T cells and thymic progenitors. Once a year had passed after transplant, T-cell counts and diversity came mostly from newly produced T cells. At around two months after transplant, the alpha-beta T cells were reportedly derived from several hundred expanded clones that came from non-depleted graft cells.

The V and J ends lost 8 bases and 6 bases, in that order; junction bases with no gene match: 2. CDR1 is ENHRY, CDR2 SYGVKD, per germline. The CDR3 is 13 residues long. J is TRBJ1-6 and V is TRBV10-3; 9 positions match TRBD1. This clonotype was sampled from a male patient younger than 18 who had a stem cell transplant for acute lymphoblastic leukemia, so the T cells may come from the graft donor. The sequenced sample was PBMCs, mostly from graft donor cells, obtained 180 days after TCRalphabeta/CD19-depleted stem cell transplant. In nucleotides, the CDR3 is TGTGCCATCCGGGACAGGGTTAATTCACCCCTCCACTTT. This gives the protein CAIRDRVNSPLHF.